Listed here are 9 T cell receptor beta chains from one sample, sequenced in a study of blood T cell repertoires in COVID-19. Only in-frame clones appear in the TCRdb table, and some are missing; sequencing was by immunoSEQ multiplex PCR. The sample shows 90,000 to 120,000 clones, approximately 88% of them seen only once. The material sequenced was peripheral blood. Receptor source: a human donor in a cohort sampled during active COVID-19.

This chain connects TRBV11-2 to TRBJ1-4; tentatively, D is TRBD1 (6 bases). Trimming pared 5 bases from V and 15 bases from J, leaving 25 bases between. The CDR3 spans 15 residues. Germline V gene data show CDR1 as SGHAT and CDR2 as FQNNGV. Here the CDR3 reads CASSPQQGDWSEVFF. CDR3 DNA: TGTGCCAGCAGCCCCCAACAGGGTGATTGGAGTGAAGTGTTTTTT.

Here the CDR3 DNA reads TGTGCCAGTAGTATTAAAGGGACTAGCGGGGGCACAGATACGCAGTATTTT. Its protein product is CASSIKGTSGGTDTQYF. This chain connects TRBV19 to TRBJ2-3; TRBD2 agrees at 13 bases. The germline V gene has CDR1 LNHDA and CDR2 SQIVND (reference sequence). CDR3 length equals 17 residues. Unmatched junction bases numbered 4, after V lost 3 bases and J lost 1 base. The complete variable domain, with remaining parts taken from reference TRBV19 and TRBJ2-3, reads DGGITQSPKYLFRKEGQNVTLSCEQNLNHDAMYWYRQDPGQGLRLIYYSQIVNDFQKGDIAEGYSVSREKKESFPLTVTSAQKNPTAFYLCASSIKGTSGGTDTQYFGPGTRLTVL.

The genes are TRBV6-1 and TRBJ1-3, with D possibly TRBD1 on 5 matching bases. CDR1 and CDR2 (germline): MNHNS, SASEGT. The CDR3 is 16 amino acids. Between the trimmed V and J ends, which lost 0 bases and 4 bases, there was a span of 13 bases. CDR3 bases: TGTGCCAGCAGTGAAGCATCAGCAGGGTACGGAAACACCATATATTTT. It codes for CASSEASAGYGNTIYF.

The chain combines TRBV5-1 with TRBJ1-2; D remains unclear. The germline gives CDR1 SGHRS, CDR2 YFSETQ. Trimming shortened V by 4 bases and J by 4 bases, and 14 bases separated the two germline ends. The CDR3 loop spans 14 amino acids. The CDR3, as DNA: TGCGCCAGCAGCCCGGGAGCGAACCTCTATGGCTACACCTTC. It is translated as CASSPGANLYGYTF.

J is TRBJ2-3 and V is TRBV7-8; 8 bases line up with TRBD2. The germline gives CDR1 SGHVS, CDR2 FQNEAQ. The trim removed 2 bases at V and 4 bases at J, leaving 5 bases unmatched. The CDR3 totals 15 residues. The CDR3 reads CASSLLSGDADTQYF. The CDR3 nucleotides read TGTGCCAGCAGCTTACTTAGCGGGGACGCAGATACGCAGTATTTT.

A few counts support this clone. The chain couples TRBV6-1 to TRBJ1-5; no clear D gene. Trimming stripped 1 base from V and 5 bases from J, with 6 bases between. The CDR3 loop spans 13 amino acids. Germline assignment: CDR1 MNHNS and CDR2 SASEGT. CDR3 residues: CASSEVRDQPQHF. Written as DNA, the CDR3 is TGTGCCAGCAGTGAAGTCCGGGATCAGCCCCAGCATTTT.

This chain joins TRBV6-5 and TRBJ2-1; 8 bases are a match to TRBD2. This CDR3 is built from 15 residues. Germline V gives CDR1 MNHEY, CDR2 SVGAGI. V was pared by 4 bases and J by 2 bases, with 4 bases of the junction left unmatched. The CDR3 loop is CASSLAGGPYNEQFF. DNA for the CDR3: TGTGCCAGCAGTTTGGCGGGGGGCCCCTACAATGAGCAGTTCTTC.

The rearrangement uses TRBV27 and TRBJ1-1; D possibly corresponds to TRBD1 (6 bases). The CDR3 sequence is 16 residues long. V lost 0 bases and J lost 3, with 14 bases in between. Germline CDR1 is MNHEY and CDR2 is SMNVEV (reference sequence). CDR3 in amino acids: CASSLSFGGLDTEAFF. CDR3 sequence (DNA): TGTGCCAGCAGTTTATCGTTTGGGGGCTTGGACACTGAAGCTTTCTTT.

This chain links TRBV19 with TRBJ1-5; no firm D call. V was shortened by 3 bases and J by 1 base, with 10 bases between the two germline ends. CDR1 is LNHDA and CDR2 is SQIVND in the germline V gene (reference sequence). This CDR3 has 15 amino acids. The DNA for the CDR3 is TGTGCCAGTAGTATTAGCGGTTCGAGCAATCAGCCCCAGCATTTT. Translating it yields CASSISGSSNQPQHF. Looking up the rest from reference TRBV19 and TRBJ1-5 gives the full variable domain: DGGITQSPKYLFRKEGQNVTLSCEQNLNHDAMYWYRQDPGQGLRLIYYSQIVNDFQKGDIAEGYSVSREKKESFPLTVTSAQKNPTAFYLCASSISGSSNQPQHFGDGTRLSIL.